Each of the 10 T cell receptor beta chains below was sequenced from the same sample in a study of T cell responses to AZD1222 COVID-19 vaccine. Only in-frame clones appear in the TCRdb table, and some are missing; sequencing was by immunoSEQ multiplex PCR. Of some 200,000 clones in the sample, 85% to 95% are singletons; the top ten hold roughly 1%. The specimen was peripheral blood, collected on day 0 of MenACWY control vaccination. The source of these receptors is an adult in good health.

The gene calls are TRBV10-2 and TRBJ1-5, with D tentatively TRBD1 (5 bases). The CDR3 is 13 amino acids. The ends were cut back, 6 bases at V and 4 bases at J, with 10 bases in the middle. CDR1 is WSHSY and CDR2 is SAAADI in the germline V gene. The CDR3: CASSVTENQPQHF. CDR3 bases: TGCGCCAGCAGCGTGACAGAAAATCAGCCCCAGCATTTT.

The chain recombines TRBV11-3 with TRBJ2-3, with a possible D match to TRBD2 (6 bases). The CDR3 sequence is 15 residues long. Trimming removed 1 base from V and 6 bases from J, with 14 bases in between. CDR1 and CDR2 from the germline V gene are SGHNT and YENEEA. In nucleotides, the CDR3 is TGTGCCAGCAGCTTAGGGCGGGGCCGGGGGGATACGCAGTATTTT. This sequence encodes CASSLGRGRGDTQYF.

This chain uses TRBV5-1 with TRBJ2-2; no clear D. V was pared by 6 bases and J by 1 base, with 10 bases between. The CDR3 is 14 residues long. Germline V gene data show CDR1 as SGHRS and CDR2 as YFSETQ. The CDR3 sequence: CASNPEGNTGELFF. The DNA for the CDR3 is TGCGCCAGCAACCCTGAAGGGAACACCGGGGAGCTGTTTTTT.

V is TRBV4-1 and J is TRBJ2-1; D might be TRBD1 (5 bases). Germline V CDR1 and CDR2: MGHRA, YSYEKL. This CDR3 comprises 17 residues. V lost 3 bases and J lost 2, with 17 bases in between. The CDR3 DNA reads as TGCGCCAGCAGCCACCCCCAGGGCAGCTCAACCTACAATGAGCAGTTCTTC. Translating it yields CASSHPQGSSTYNEQFF.

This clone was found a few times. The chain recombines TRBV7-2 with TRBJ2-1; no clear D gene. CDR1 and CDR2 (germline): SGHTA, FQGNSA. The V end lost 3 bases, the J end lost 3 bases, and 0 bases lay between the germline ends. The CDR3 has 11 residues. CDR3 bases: TGTGCCAGCAGCTTCTACAATGAGCAGTTCTTC. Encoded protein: CASSFYNEQFF.

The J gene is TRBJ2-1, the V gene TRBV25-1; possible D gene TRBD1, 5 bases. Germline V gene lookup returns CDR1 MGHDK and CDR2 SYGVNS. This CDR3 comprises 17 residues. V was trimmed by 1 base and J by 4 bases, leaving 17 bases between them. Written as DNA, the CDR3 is TGTGCCAGCAGTGAATTATCCGGGTGGGGCCCTTACAATGAGCAGTTCTTC. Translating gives CASSELSGWGPYNEQFF.

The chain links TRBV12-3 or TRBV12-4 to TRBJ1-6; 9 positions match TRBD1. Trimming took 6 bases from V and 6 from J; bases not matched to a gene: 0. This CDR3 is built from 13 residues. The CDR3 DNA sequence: TGTGCCAGCAGGGGACAGGGTAATTCACCCCTCCACTTT. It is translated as CASRGQGNSPLHF.

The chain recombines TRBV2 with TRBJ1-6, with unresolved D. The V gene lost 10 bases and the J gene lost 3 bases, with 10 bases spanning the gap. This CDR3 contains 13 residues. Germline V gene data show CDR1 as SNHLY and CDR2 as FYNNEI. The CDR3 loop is CATLLHYNSPLHF. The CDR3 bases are TGTGCCACCTTGCTACACTATAATTCACCCCTCCACTTT.

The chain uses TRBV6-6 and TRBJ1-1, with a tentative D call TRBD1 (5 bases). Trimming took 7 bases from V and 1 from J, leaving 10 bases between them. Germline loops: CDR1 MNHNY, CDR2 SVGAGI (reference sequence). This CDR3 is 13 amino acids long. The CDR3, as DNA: TGTGCCAGCAAGGGCAGGGAGAACACTGAAGCTTTCTTT. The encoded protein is CASKGRENTEAFF.

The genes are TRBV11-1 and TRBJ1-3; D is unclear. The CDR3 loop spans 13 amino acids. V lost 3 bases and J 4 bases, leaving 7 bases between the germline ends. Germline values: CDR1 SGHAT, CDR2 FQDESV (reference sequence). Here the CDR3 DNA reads TGTGCCAGCAGCTTTGAAAGAGGAAACACCATATATTTT. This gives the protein CASSFERGNTIYF. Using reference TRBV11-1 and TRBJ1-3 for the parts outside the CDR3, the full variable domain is EAEVAQSPRYKITEKSQAVAFWCDPISGHATLYWYRQILGQGPELLVQFQDESVVDDSQLPKDRFSAERLKGVDSTLKIQPAELGDSAMYLCASSFERGNTIYFGEGSWLTVV.